These 22 T cell receptor beta chains were all obtained from the same sample, sequenced in a study of post-analysis software for immune sequencing data. The study, taken as a whole, reports: Elevated frequency relative to controls characterized several TRBV segments in patients, TRBV5-6, TRBV5-1 and TRBV20-1 among them.

Every TCR beta cDNA library bore unique molecular identifiers. TCRdb called the PCR reads again in MiXCR, with one record for every CDR3 protein. In the table there are about 800,000 distinct CDR3 sequences, 25% to 30% of which are singletons. The antigens for these receptors are not known. Sample: blood. The receptor source for this set is a girl aged 10 to 17 with multiple sclerosis.

This chain uses TRBV5-1 with TRBJ1-2; TRBD1 aligns across 8 bases. V trimming: 7 bases; J trimming: 8 bases; junction bases outside the gene matches: 13. There are 14 residues in the CDR3. Germline CDR1 reads SGHRS; CDR2 reads YFSETQ. The CDR3 DNA reads as TGCGCCAGCGGGACAGGCCAAACCTCTTTCGGCTACACCTTC. It translates to CASGTGQTSFGYTF.

The chain carries TRBV5-1 and TRBJ2-5; D is unclear. CDR3 length: 14 amino acids. In germline, CDR1 is SGHRS, CDR2 YFSETQ. V was clipped by 4 bases and J by 1 base, with 11 bases between them. This CDR3 is CASSDQRVQETQYF. The CDR3 DNA follows: TGCGCCAGCAGCGACCAAAGAGTCCAAGAGACCCAGTACTTC.

The chain has TRBV6-6 and TRBJ1-2; D remains ambiguous. CDR3 length: 14 residues. CDR1 is MNHNY and CDR2 is SVGAGI in the germline V gene (reference sequence). The V end lost 5 bases, the J end lost 9 bases, and 19 bases lay between the germline ends. The CDR3 bases are TGTGCCAGCAGTCCCCCCATGAACCTGTTTAGCTACACCTTC. It specifies CASSPPMNLFSYTF.

The V call is TRBV25-1, the J call TRBJ2-7; 9 bases align to TRBD1. In germline, CDR1 is MGHDK, CDR2 SYGVNS. The CDR3 runs 14 residues. Losses at the gene ends were 4 bases for V and 6 bases for J; bases not matched to a gene: 7. The DNA for the CDR3 is TGTGCCAGCAGTGTCCGGGACAGGGCAGGCGAGCAGTACTTC. Residues: CASSVRDRAGEQYF.

The table lists this clonotype with a few counts. The chain combines TRBV6-2 or TRBV6-3 with TRBJ2-1; the match to TRBD2 covers 16 bases. This CDR3 is 15 amino acids long. J gave up 10 bases and V 5 bases, and 5 bases lay outside the gene matches. From germline, CDR1 is MNHEY and CDR2 SVGEGT. In DNA, the CDR3 is TGTGCCAGCAGTCCGGGACTAGCGGGAGGGCAGGAGCAGTTCTTC. Its translation: CASSPGLAGGQEQFF.

This clonotype turned up a few times. The chain uses TRBV4-1 and TRBJ1-2; D remains unclear. The CDR3 is made up of 14 amino acids. V was pared by 7 bases and J by 2 bases, with 14 bases between. Germline CDR1 and CDR2: MGHRA and YSYEKL. DNA for the CDR3: TGCGCCAGCACCACACACTGGGGAAACTATGGCTACACCTTC. Its protein product is CASTTHWGNYGYTF.

This clonotype was seen only a few times. The V and J genes are TRBV12-3 or TRBV12-4 and TRBJ2-7; D is ambiguous. V lost 7 bases and J 2 bases, leaving 12 bases between the germline ends. The CDR3 sequence is 13 residues long. The CDR3 region has the DNA TGTGCCAGCACCCGGACGGTTGCCTACGAGCAGTACTTC. It encodes CASTRTVAYEQYF.

This clonotype was seen more than once but under ten times. This chain joins TRBV7-2 and TRBJ1-2; weak D call: TRBD1 (6 bases). The ends were cut back, 5 bases at V and 4 bases at J, with 14 bases in the middle. The length of the CDR3 is 14 residues. The germline V gene encodes CDR1 SGHTA and CDR2 FQGNSA. CDR3 DNA sequence: TGTGCCAGCAGCGGGACACGATCTGGCTATGGCTACACCTTC. Translation gives CASSGTRSGYGYTF.

The chain joins TRBV11-2 to TRBJ2-7, with 14 positions matching TRBD2. Germline lookup yields CDR1 SGHAT and CDR2 FQNNGV. The CDR3 covers 16 residues. Trimming cost V 4 bases and J 1 base; bases outside gene matches: 3. CDR3 region: CASSWTSGGQSYEQYF. The CDR3 DNA sequence: TGTGCCAGCAGCTGGACTAGCGGGGGGCAATCCTACGAGCAGTACTTC.

This clonotype was counted at least ten times. The rearrangement joins TRBV9 to TRBJ2-3; 10 bases are shared with TRBD2. Trimming cost V 3 bases and J 0 bases; bases outside gene matches: 4. CDR1 is SGDLS, CDR2 YYNGEE, per germline. This CDR3 is built from 16 residues. This chain's CDR3 is CASSAGLAASTDTQYF. CDR3 bases: TGTGCCAGCAGCGCAGGACTAGCGGCTAGCACAGATACGCAGTATTTT.

The CDR3 is CASKRRIQETQYF. The CDR3, as DNA: TGTGCCAGTAAGAGGCGGATCCAAGAGACCCAGTACTTC. The chain carries TRBV12-3 or TRBV12-4 and TRBJ2-5; D call uncertain. This CDR3 contains 13 residues. The germline V and J ends were trimmed by 9 bases and 1 base, with 12 bases remaining between them.

This chain connects TRBV12-3 or TRBV12-4 to TRBJ1-1; D is unresolved. The CDR3 contains 13 residues. Trimming took off 7 bases at V and 4 bases at J, with 13 bases between the two ends. CDR3 bases: TGTGCCAGCACCTTCCAGTTGGGCACTGAAGCTTTCTTT. As protein: CASTFQLGTEAFF.

There are many counts of this clonotype. The chain links TRBV29-1 to TRBJ2-1; D is perhaps TRBD1 (8 bases). The CDR3 has 18 residues. V lost 4 bases to trimming and J lost 0 bases, with 22 bases between them. Per the germline V gene, CDR1 is SQVTM and CDR2 is ANQGSEA. CDR3 in DNA: TGCAGCGTTGGGGGAGGGTGGACAGGGCCAAGCTCCTACAATGAGCAGTTCTTC. This codes for CSVGGGWTGPSSYNEQFF.

There are a few counts of this clonotype. The rearrangement uses TRBV5-4 and TRBJ2-7, with a tentative D call TRBD1 (6 bases). Gene TRBJ2-4 matches the end of the DNA better, so the J call may be wrong. The CDR3 runs to 14 residues. The germline CDR1 and CDR2 sequences are SGHNT and YYREEE (reference sequence). The CDR3 bases are TGTGCCAGCAGCTTGGGACAGGTGAAAAACATTCAGTACTTC. Translating gives CASSLGQVKNIQYF.

This clonotype was seen ten or more times. The genes are TRBV29-1 and TRBJ2-4, with D perhaps matching TRBD2 (5 bases). The V end was cut by 0 bases, the J end by 2 bases, with 8 bases between. CDR3 length: 14 amino acids. Germline CDR1 is SQVTM and CDR2 is ANQGSEA. CDR3 bases: TGCAGCGTTGAAGAGACGGGGACCAAAAACATTCAGTACTTC. This translates into CSVEETGTKNIQYF.

This rearrangement joins TRBV7-8 to TRBJ1-4; a weak D match, TRBD1 (5 bases). From germline, CDR1 is SGHVS and CDR2 FQNEAQ. Trimming took off 8 bases at V and 0 bases at J, with 13 bases between the two ends. The CDR3 loop spans 15 amino acids. CDR3 region: CASAGTDATNEKLFF. The CDR3 nucleotides are TGTGCCAGCGCCGGGACGGACGCAACTAATGAAAAACTGTTTTTT.

This clonotype was seen a single time. The junction departs from the called germline gene at one end, perhaps through a read error. This chain connects TRBV7-2 to TRBJ2-7; the match to TRBD2 covers 7 bases. In germline, CDR1 is SGHTA, CDR2 FQGNSA. The CDR3 runs 14 residues. In DNA form, the CDR3 reads TGTGCCAACAGCTTAGGCGGGAGCCCCTACGAGCAGTACTTC. Its protein is CANSLGGSPYEQYF.

Notes on this clonotype: The junction does not match germline at one end; this may be a read error. The V and J genes are TRBV9 and TRBJ1-1; no definite D call. The CDR3 totals 13 residues. Germline assignment: CDR1 SGDLS and CDR2 YYNGEE. The chain's CDR3 is CASSVGGNTEVFF. The CDR3 bases are TGTGCCAGCAGCGTAGGCGGTAACACTGAAGTTTTCTTT.

The chain is built from TRBV27 and TRBJ1-1; D possibly corresponds to TRBD1 (5 bases). Germline V gene data show CDR1 as MNHEY and CDR2 as SMNVEV (reference sequence). The CDR3 has 16 residues. V shed 5 bases and J shed 4 bases, with 20 bases lying between them. Here the CDR3 reads CASSPHPQRRGTEAFF. CDR3 DNA sequence: TGTGCCAGCAGTCCTCATCCACAGAGGAGGGGCACTGAAGCTTTCTTT.

J is TRBJ2-3 and V is TRBV5-1; no definite D call. The length of the CDR3 is 15 residues. V shed 4 bases and J shed 1 base, with 13 bases lying between them. CDR1 and CDR2 from the germline V gene are SGHRS and YFSETQ. The CDR3 DNA follows: TGCGCCAGCAGCCCACTTCGGAGTGGCACAGATACGCAGTATTTT. It codes for CASSPLRSGTDTQYF. Looking up the rest from reference TRBV5-1 and TRBJ2-3 gives the full variable domain: KAGVTQTPRYLIKTRGQQVTLSCSPISGHRSVSWYQQTPGQGLQFLFEYFSETQRNKGNFPGRFSGRQFSNSRSEMNVSTLELGDSALYLCASSPLRSGTDTQYFGPGTRLTVL.

The CDR3 DNA reads TGTGCCAGCAGCTTGACTAGCGGGAGGACGTTGGGTCTGTTCTTC. Translating gives CASSLTSGRTLGLFF. The chain employs TRBV7-9 and TRBJ2-1; 13 positions agree with TRBD2. The CDR3 covers 15 residues. V was clipped by 3 bases and J by 15 bases; unmatched bases: 11. From germline, CDR1 is SEHNR and CDR2 FQNEAQ (reference sequence).

CDR3 in amino acids: CASSEGAKDTQYF. The CDR3, as DNA: TGCGCCAGTAGTGAGGGGGCGAAAGATACGCAGTATTTT. The genes are TRBV5-1 and TRBJ2-3; 7 positions match TRBD1. The V gene's germline CDR1 is SGHRS and CDR2 YFSETQ. This CDR3 is 13 amino acids long. V lost 8 bases and J lost 5; bases outside the gene matches: 8.